These T cell receptor beta chains were read from a single sample in a study of human T cells and chemical hapten exposure. MiXCR, run by TCRdb on the RACE reads, gives a single entry per CDR3 protein. The table has roughly 380,000 distinct CDR3 sequences, roughly 6.3% seen once. The source was whole blood, collected in connection with sensitization to the hapten diphenylcyclopropenone (DPC). The receptors were sampled from a young woman with alopecia areata. Some clones in this sample may be carry-over from other donors' samples. Each CDR3 is given with its conserved first and last residue. Each record gives: V gene, clone size, D gene, J gene, CDR3 protein, CDR3 DNA. The D gene is left open where the match is weak. Part of the rows lack a size; the others show once, few, many or a class for expanded clones.

V: TRBV5-1; size: many; D: TRBD1; J: TRBJ2-2; CDR3: CASSLGQGATGELFF; DNA: TGCGCCAGCAGCCTGGGACAGGGGGCCACCGGGGAGCTGTTTTTT
V: TRBV7-2; size: many; D: NA; J: TRBJ1-2; CDR3: CASSSQKLSGAGGYTF; DNA: TGTGCCAGCAGCTCACAAAAACTGTCTGGGGCGGGAGGCTACACCTTC
V: TRBV24-1; size: few; D: TRBD2; J: TRBJ2-3; CDR3: CATSDWTSGGLADTQYF; DNA: TGTGCCACCAGTGATTGGACTAGCGGGGGGTTGGCAGATACGCAGTATTTT
V: TRBV4-3; size: NA; D: TRBD2; J: TRBJ2-2; CDR3: CASSQFAGTSGNTGELFF; DNA: TGCGCCAGCAGCCAGTTTGCAGGGACTAGCGGGAACACCGGGGAGCTGTTTTTT
V: TRBV20-1; size: few; D: TRBD1; J: TRBJ1-5; CDR3: CSARFTGTGGLNQPQHF; DNA: TGCAGTGCTAGATTTACCGGGACAGGGGGTTTAAATCAGCCCCAGCATTTT
V: TRBV29-1; size: many; D: NA; J: TRBJ1-2; CDR3: CSGVSANYGYTF; DNA: TGCAGCGGTGTATCGGCTAACTATGGCTACACCTTC
V: TRBV20-1; size: NA; D: TRBD1; J: TRBJ1-1; CDR3: CSAPDYRGRTEAFF; DNA: TGCAGTGCTCCCGACTACAGGGGAAGAACTGAAGCTTTCTTT
V: TRBV2; size: NA; D: NA; J: TRBJ2-7; CDR3: CASRARGEFKEQYF; DNA: TGTGCCAGCAGAGCCCGCGGGGAGTTTAAAGAGCAGTACTTC
V: TRBV2; size: many; D: NA; J: TRBJ2-7; CDR3: CASSEARGSEQYF; DNA: TGTGCCAGCAGTGAAGCCCGGGGCAGCGAGCAGTACTTC
V: TRBV29-1; size: few; D: TRBD1; J: TRBJ1-2; CDR3: CSVAAGTANYGYTF; DNA: TGCAGCGTTGCGGCAGGGACAGCTAACTATGGCTACACCTTC
V: TRBV6-2/TRBV6-3; size: NA; D: NA; J: TRBJ2-7; CDR3: CASRLSRQRSYEQYF; DNA: TGTGCCAGCAGACTCTCCCGGCAGCGCTCCTACGAGCAGTACTTC